This TCR beta chain originates from a study of blood T cell repertoires in COVID-19. Study overall: Italy, Spain and the United States were the sources of the convalescent and acute COVID-19 samples.

V shed 6 bases and J 1 base; nucleotides not matched to a gene: 8. CDR1 is MNHEY, CDR2 SMNVEV, per germline (reference sequence). The CDR3 sequence is 15 residues long. This clone was seen more than once but under ten times. The table came from immunoSEQ multiplex PCR; TCRdb's copy has only in-frame clones and leaves some out. The sample holds 250,000 to 300,000 clones; approximately 83% are singletons and the top ten take 9.5% to 11%. Sequencing was performed on peripheral blood. The chain combines TRBV27 with TRBJ1-1; 7 bases agree with TRBD1. This sequence originates from a woman aged 70 to 79 with acute or convalescent COVID-19. CDR3 in amino acids: CASREQWTGNTEAFF. DNA for the CDR3: TGTGCCAGCAGGGAGCAATGGACAGGGAACACTGAAGCTTTCTTT.